This T cell receptor (beta chain) is drawn from a study of blood T cell repertoires in COVID-19. Turning to the study itself: There were acute and convalescent COVID-19 samples, and they came from the United States, Italy and Spain.

From germline, CDR1 is ENHRY and CDR2 SYGVKD. With V trimmed by 7 bases and J by 6 bases, 5 bases remained unmatched. This CDR3 region has 12 residues. The Seattle patients, enrolled during active infection, were followed longitudinally. The repertoire was sequenced with immunoSEQ multiplex PCR; TCRdb's copy has only in-frame clones and lacks some. Here the sample spans tens of thousands of clones, less than 95% being singletons. The chain has TRBV10-3 and TRBJ2-7; 8 positions agree with TRBD1. The source is a man in his fifties or sixties with COVID-19, enrolled during active disease. The sample was peripheral blood. CDR3 sequence reads: CAIKDRAAEQYF. CDR3 DNA sequence: TGTGCCATCAAGGACAGGGCCGCCGAGCAGTACTTC.